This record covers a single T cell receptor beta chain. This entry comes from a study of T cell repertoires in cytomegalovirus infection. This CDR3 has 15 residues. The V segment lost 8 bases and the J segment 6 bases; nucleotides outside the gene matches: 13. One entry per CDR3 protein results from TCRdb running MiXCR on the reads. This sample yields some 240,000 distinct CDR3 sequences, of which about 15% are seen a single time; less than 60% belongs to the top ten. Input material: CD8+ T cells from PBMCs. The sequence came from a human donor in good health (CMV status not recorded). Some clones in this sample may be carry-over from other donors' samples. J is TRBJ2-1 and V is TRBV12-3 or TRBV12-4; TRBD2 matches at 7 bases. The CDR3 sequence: CASGQQGGPFNEQFF. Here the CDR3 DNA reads TGTGCCAGCGGGCAGCAGGGAGGGCCCTTCAATGAGCAGTTCTTC.